A single sample is the source of the 12 T cell receptor beta chains below, sequenced in a study of human T cells and chemical hapten exposure. Time point denoted: patch test 2, 6 weeks after DPC sensitization. Regarding treatment: therapeutic diphenylcyclopropenone sensitization with weekly scalp DPC. MiXCR, run by TCRdb on the RACE reads, gives a single entry per CDR3 protein. The sample has just over 350,000 distinct CDR3 sequences, more than 5% seen once. This specimen was whole blood, taken in connection with sensitization to the hapten diphenylcyclopropenone (DPC). Receptors were obtained from a woman between 18 and 29 years old with alopecia areata. Some clones in this sample may be carry-over from other donors' samples.

The V and J genes are TRBV7-9 and TRBJ1-1, with a possible D match to TRBD1 (5 bases). The CDR3 totals 15 residues. With 1 base removed from V and 1 base from J, the gap between germline ends came to 10 bases. Looked up from germline, CDR1 is SEHNR and CDR2 is FQNEAQ (reference sequence). The CDR3 sequence: CASSLGAGQNTEAFF. The CDR3 bases are TGTGCCAGCAGCTTAGGTGCAGGGCAGAACACTGAAGCTTTCTTT.

The chain combines TRBV21-1 with TRBJ1-5; TRBD1 reflects the table's D call only, with no check against the DNA. TRBV21-1 is noted as a pseudogene. This CDR3 is 16 amino acids long. The CDR3 bases are TGTGCCAGCAGCAGCCATTGGGGACAGGGCCATCAGCCCCAGCATTTT. This codes for CASSSHWGQGHQPQHF.

This chain connects TRBV5-1 to TRBJ2-3, with 8 bases fitting TRBD1. The trim removed 4 bases at V and 0 bases at J, leaving 10 bases unmatched. There are 17 residues in the CDR3. The germline gives CDR1 SGHRS, CDR2 YFSETQ. CDR3 residues: CASSTGQGSYSTDTQYF. The DNA for the CDR3 is TGCGCCAGCAGCACCGGACAGGGATCCTATAGCACAGATACGCAGTATTTT.

This clonotype has more than one count but fewer than ten. The rearrangement uses TRBV6-5 and TRBJ1-5, with D tentatively TRBD1 (6 bases). Between the trimmed V and J ends, which lost 2 bases and 2 bases, there was a span of 10 bases. This CDR3 contains 15 residues. Germline V gene lookup returns CDR1 MNHEY and CDR2 SVGAGI. The CDR3 DNA sequence: TGTGCCAGCAGTTACAGTGCAGGGGGCAATCAGCCCCAGCATTTT. Protein sequence: CASSYSAGGNQPQHF.

In this sample, this clonotype turned up many times. J is TRBJ1-4 and V is TRBV12-3 or TRBV12-4, with D maybe TRBD1 (6 bases). The V end was cut by 6 bases, the J end by 5 bases, with 22 bases between. CDR3 length: 17 amino acids. CDR3 loop: CASSPSRTARRNEKLFF. The CDR3 DNA is TGTGCCAGCAGCCCTTCGAGGACAGCACGTAGGAATGAAAAACTGTTTTTT.

This clonotype was found many times. The chain links TRBV12-3 or TRBV12-4 to TRBJ1-5; D is undetermined. This CDR3 region has 15 residues. Trimming took off 7 bases at V and 3 bases at J, with 16 bases between the two ends. This chain's CDR3 is CASMVVAVVNQPQHF. The CDR3 nucleotides read TGTGCCAGCATGGTGGTGGCAGTGGTCAATCAGCCCCAGCATTTT.

The CDR3 is CASSQDPAGEEKLFF. CDR3 nucleotides: TGTGCCAGCAGCCAAGATCCGGCAGGGGAGGAAAAACTGTTTTTT. The chain couples TRBV14 to TRBJ1-4, with D perhaps TRBD1 (6 bases). CDR1 is SGHDN and CDR2 is FVKESK in the germline V gene. The CDR3 is 15 amino acids. The V end was cut by 0 bases, the J end by 8 bases, with 13 bases between.

This clonotype was seen at least ten times. This chain links TRBV5-1 with TRBJ2-7; the D is unclear. The CDR3 totals 12 residues. V was pared by 5 bases and J by 4 bases, with 10 bases between. Looked up from germline, CDR1 is SGHRS and CDR2 is YFSETQ. The CDR3: CASRSDGYEQYF. The CDR3 bases are TGCGCCAGCAGATCCGACGGGTACGAGCAGTACTTC.

This clonotype has just a few counts. This rearrangement joins TRBV9 to TRBJ2-7; 9 bases are a match to TRBD2. The CDR3 loop spans 15 amino acids. With 4 bases clipped from V and 4 bases from J, the junction kept 9 bases outside the gene matches. Per germline, CDR1 SGDLS and CDR2 YYNGEE. CDR3 nucleotide sequence: TGTGCCAGCAGCCCCGGGGCTAGCGGGGCGTACGAGCAGTACTTC. Its translation: CASSPGASGAYEQYF.

This chain links TRBV10-3 with TRBJ2-5; TRBD1 agrees at 8 bases. After removal of 8 bases from V and 3 bases from J, the junction contained 2 bases not matched to a gene. This CDR3 has 12 amino acids. Germline CDR1 ENHRY, CDR2 SYGVKD. CDR3 protein: CAIGTGEETQYF. In DNA, the CDR3 is TGTGCCATCGGGACAGGAGAAGAGACCCAGTACTTC.

A few counts support this clonotype. The V call is TRBV6-2 or TRBV6-3, the J call TRBJ2-7, with D hard to call. The CDR3 sequence is 15 residues long. Germline V CDR1 and CDR2: MNHEY, SVGEGT. V was cut by 3 bases and J by 2 bases, with 14 bases left in between. The CDR3 loop is CASSYGEDLTYEQYF. DNA of the CDR3: TGTGCCAGCAGTTATGGAGAGGATCTCACCTACGAGCAGTACTTC.

This clonotype was detected many times. The gene calls are TRBV12-3 or TRBV12-4 and TRBJ1-5; D remains ambiguous. This CDR3 comprises 14 residues. The V gene lost 6 bases and the J gene lost 0 bases, with 9 bases spanning the gap. CDR3 sequence: CASRERHSNQPQHF. CDR3 nucleotides: TGTGCCAGCAGGGAAAGGCATAGCAATCAGCCCCAGCATTTT.